This T cell receptor (beta chain) was retrieved from a study of radiotherapy plus CTLA-4 blockade in lung cancer. The CDR3 is 17 residues long. The germline CDR1 and CDR2 sequences are SGHTA and FQGNSA. The V gene end was trimmed by 5 bases and the J gene end by 3 bases; junction bases not matched to a gene: 8. TCRdb's copy holds only in-frame clones and misses some; the assay was immunoSEQ multiplex PCR. The sample has about 62,000 clones, 76% seen once. The source is a human donor with non-small cell lung cancer who had a complete response to radiotherapy plus ipilimumab. Here the sequenced sample was peripheral blood, taken from a patient treated with radiotherapy plus ipilimumab. This chain links TRBV7-2 with TRBJ2-3, with 13 bases aligning to TRBD2. In DNA, the CDR3 is TGTGCCAGCAGCCGCTCACTAGCGGGAGGGACTACAGATACGCAGTATTTT. Translated, it gives CASSRSLAGGTTDTQYF.